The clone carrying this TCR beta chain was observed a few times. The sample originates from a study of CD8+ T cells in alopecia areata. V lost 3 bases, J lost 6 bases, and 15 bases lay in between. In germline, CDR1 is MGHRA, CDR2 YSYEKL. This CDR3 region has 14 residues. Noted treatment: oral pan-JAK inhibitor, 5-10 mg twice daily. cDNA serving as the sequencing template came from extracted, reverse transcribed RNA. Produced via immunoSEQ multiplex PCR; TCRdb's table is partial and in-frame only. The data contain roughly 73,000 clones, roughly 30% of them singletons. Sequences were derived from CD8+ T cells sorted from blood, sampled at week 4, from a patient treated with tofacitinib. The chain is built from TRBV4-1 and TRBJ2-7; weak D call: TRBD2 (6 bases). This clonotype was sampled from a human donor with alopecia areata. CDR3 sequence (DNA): TGCGCCAGCAGCCATCGGGACTCCTTGGGCGAGCAGTACTTC. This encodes CASSHRDSLGEQYF.